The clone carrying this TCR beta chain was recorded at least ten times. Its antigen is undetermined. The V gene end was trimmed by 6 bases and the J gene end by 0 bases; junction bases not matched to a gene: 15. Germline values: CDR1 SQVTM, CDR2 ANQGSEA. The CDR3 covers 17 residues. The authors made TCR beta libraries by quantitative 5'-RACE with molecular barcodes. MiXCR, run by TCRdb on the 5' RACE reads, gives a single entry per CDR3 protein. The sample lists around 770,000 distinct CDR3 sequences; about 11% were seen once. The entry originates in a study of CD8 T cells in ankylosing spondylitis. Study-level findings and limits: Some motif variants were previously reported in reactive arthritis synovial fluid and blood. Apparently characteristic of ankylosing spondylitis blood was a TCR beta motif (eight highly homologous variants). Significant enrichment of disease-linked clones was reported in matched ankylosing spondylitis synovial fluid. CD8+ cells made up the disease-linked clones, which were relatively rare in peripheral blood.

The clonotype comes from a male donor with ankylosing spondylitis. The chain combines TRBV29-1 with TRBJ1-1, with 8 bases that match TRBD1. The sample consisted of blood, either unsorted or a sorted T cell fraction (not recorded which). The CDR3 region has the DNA TGCAGCGTCATGAAGGCGGGACAGGCCGCAGTGAACACTGAAGCTTTCTTT. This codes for CSVMKAGQAAVNTEAFF.